The next 9 T cell receptor beta chains were all read from a single sample in a study of OX40 agonist ivuxolimab in advanced cancers. Assay used: immunoSEQ multiplex PCR; TCRdb lists only in-frame clones, some missing. The table shows about 67,000 clones, with roughly 81% occurring only once. Sequencing was performed on CD4+ or CD8+ T cells sorted from blood, taken in a trial of the OX40 agonist ivuxolimab. Receptors originate from an adult with an advanced solid tumor such as melanoma, head and neck, liver or kidney cancer.

The V and J genes are TRBV30 and TRBJ1-2; D is uncertain. CDR3 length equals 13 residues. Germline lookup yields CDR1 GTSNPN and CDR2 SVGIG (reference sequence). Trimming left V 3 bases short and J 3 bases short, with 11 bases between. The CDR3, as DNA: TGTGCCTGGAGGGACGGTTTGGACTATGGCTACACCTTC. This codes for CAWRDGLDYGYTF.

The chain couples TRBV7-3 to TRBJ2-2; 8 nucleotides line up with TRBD2. CDR1 SGHTA and CDR2 FQGTGA come from the germline V gene. This CDR3 spans 15 amino acids. Trimming removed 2 bases from V and 6 bases from J; junction bases left unmatched: 5. The CDR3 loop reads CASSLSGGAPGELFF. The DNA of the CDR3 is TGTGCCAGCAGCTTATCGGGGGGGGCCCCCGGGGAGCTGTTTTTT.

V usage is TRBV27 and J usage is TRBJ1-1; 11 bases are shared with TRBD1. Unmatched junction bases numbered 5, after V lost 5 bases and J lost 6 bases. Looked up from germline, CDR1 is MNHEY and CDR2 is SMNVEV (reference sequence). The CDR3 spans 14 residues. CDR3 sequence reads: CASSAPGQGAEAFF. CDR3 DNA sequence: TGTGCCAGCAGTGCCCCGGGACAGGGGGCTGAAGCTTTCTTT.

The chain joins TRBV5-1 to TRBJ2-2, with a weak D call TRBD2 (6 bases). This CDR3 is built from 14 residues. The germline V gene has CDR1 SGHRS and CDR2 YFSETQ. The V end was cut by 5 bases, the J end by 1 base, with 9 bases between. The CDR3: CASRRGLNTGELFF. The DNA of the CDR3 is TGCGCCAGCAGACGGGGACTGAACACCGGGGAGCTGTTTTTT.

The rearrangement uses TRBV5-4 and TRBJ2-1; D call uncertain. Germline V gene lookup returns CDR1 SGHNT and CDR2 YYREEE (reference sequence). The CDR3 loop spans 13 amino acids. Trimming shortened V by 3 bases and J by 6 bases, and 10 bases separated the two germline ends. The CDR3 spells CASSSGRPNEQFF. The CDR3 DNA sequence: TGTGCCAGCAGCTCCGGACGGCCCAATGAGCAGTTCTTC.

This sequence joins TRBV19 and TRBJ1-2, with TRBD1 identical over 8 bases. There are 16 residues in the CDR3. Germline lookup yields CDR1 LNHDA and CDR2 SQIVND (reference sequence). The V gene end was trimmed by 1 base and the J gene end by 3 bases; junction bases not matched to a gene: 7. The CDR3 DNA reads as TGTGCCAGTAGTATAGTCGCAGGGGGCGGCGACTATGGCTACACCTTC. Residues: CASSIVAGGGDYGYTF.

A few counts support this clone. The CDR3 spells CASSHGTGVFGYTF. In DNA, the CDR3 is TGTGCCAGCAGTCACGGGACAGGTGTTTTTGGCTACACCTTC. V gene TRBV27 combines with J gene TRBJ1-2; TRBD1 aligns across 8 bases. The length of the CDR3 is 14 residues. With V trimmed by 5 bases and J by 7 bases, 9 bases remained unmatched. CDR1 and CDR2 from the germline V gene are MNHEY and SMNVEV (reference sequence).

This chain connects TRBV5-1 to TRBJ2-2, with 8 bases aligning to TRBD1. The germline CDR1 and CDR2 sequences are SGHRS and YFSETQ. V gave up 0 bases and J gave up 7 bases; unmatched junction bases: 5. The CDR3 is 15 residues long. The CDR3, as DNA: TGCGCCAGCAGCTTGGACAGGGGGAAGGTCGGGGAGCTGTTTTTT. It encodes CASSLDRGKVGELFF.

This chain links TRBV5-1 with TRBJ2-2, with D hard to call. The germline V gene has CDR1 SGHRS and CDR2 YFSETQ. Between the trimmed V and J ends, which lost 0 bases and 6 bases, there was a span of 9 bases. The CDR3 is 14 residues long. The CDR3, as DNA: TGCGCCAGCAGCTTGGACAGTACGGCCGGGGAGCTGTTTTTT. Protein: CASSLDSTAGELFF.